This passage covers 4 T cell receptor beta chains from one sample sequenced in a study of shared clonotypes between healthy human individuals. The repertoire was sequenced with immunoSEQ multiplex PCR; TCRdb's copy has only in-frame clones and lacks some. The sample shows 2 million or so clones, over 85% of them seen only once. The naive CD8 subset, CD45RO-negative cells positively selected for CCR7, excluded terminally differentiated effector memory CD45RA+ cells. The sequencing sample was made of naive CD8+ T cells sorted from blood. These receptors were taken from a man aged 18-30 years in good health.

CDR3 residues: CASSLPGQGSNYGYTF. The CDR3 nucleotides read TGTGCCAGCAGCTTACCGGGACAGGGATCTAACTATGGCTACACCTTC. The chain couples TRBV7-2 to TRBJ1-2; 9 nucleotides line up with TRBD1. The V gene end was trimmed by 2 bases and the J gene end by 0 bases; junction bases not matched to a gene: 4. CDR1 and CDR2 (germline): SGHTA, FQGNSA. CDR3 size: 16 residues.

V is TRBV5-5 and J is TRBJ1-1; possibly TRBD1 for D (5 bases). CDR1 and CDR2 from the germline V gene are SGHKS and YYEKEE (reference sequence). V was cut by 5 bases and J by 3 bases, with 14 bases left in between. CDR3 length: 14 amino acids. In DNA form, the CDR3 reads TGTGCCAGCAGACGGACAATTGATCACACTGAAGCTTTCTTT. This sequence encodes CASRRTIDHTEAFF.

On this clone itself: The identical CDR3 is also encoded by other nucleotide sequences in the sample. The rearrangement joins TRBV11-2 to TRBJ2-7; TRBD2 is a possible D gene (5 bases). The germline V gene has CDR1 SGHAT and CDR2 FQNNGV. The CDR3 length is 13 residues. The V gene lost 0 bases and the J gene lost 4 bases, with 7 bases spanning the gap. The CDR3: CASSLETGYEQYF. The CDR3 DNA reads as TGTGCCAGCAGCTTAGAGACGGGGTACGAGCAGTACTTC.

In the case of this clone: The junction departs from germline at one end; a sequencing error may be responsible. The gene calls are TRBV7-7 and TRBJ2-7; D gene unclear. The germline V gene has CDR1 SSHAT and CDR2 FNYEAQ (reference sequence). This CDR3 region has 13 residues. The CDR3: CASSRGPAYEQYF. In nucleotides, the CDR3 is TGTGCTAGCAGCCGCGGACCCGCCTACGAGCAGTACTTC.